A single sample gave rise to the 29 T cell receptor beta chains below, sequenced in a study of blood T cell repertoires in COVID-19 (TCRdb year 2020). Library preparation employed the immunoSEQ multiplex PCR assay. TCRdb stores this immuneACCESS table with in-frame sequences only. Part of the clones is absent; in the studies checked, under half of the shortfall reflects unresolved V genes, and no reason is known for the rest. The sample table lists 200,000 to 250,000 clones, 70% to 90% of them with a count of one. 0.87% of the sample rests with the top ten. Sequencing was done on a sample of PBMCs or T cells enriched from blood (not recorded which). The receptors were sampled from a man over 45 who had been exposed to COVID-19.

The rearrangement links TRBV5-1 to TRBJ2-1; TRBD2 matches at 9 bases. After removal of 0 bases from V and 2 bases from J, the junction contained 0 bases not matched to a gene. The CDR3 runs to 15 residues. Germline loops: CDR1 SGHRS, CDR2 YFSETQ. CDR3 loop: CASSLASGTYNEQFF. The CDR3 DNA follows: TGCGCCAGCAGCTTGGCTAGCGGGACCTACAATGAGCAGTTCTTC. The variable domain in full, with the rest retrieved from reference TRBV5-1 and TRBJ2-1, is KAGVTQTPRYLIKTRGQQVTLSCSPISGHRSVSWYQQTPGQGLQFLFEYFSETQRNKGNFPGRFSGRQFSNSRSEMNVSTLELGDSALYLCASSLASGTYNEQFFGPGTRLTVL.

The rearrangement uses TRBV5-4 and TRBJ2-7, with 7 bases identical to TRBD1. The germline V gene encodes CDR1 SGHNT and CDR2 YYREEE (reference sequence). V lost 2 bases and J lost 2; bases outside the gene matches: 7. CDR3 length: 15 residues. The CDR3 nucleotides are TGTGCCAGCAGCTTATTGGACAGGACCGCCTACGAGCAGTACTTC. It codes for CASSLLDRTAYEQYF.

The rearrangement joins TRBV27 to TRBJ2-2, with 9 bases aligning to TRBD1. CDR3 length equals 18 residues. The trim removed 4 bases at V and 6 bases at J, leaving 15 bases unmatched. Per germline, CDR1 MNHEY and CDR2 SMNVEV (reference sequence). Here the CDR3 reads CASSSGQGSNRGPGELFF. In DNA form, the CDR3 reads TGTGCCAGCAGTTCGGGACAGGGATCTAATCGGGGGCCCGGGGAGCTGTTTTTT.

This sequence joins TRBV18 and TRBJ1-3; D is unclear. The CDR3 totals 16 residues. Per germline, CDR1 KGHSH and CDR2 LQKENI. Between the trimmed V and J ends, which lost 4 bases and 1 base, there was a span of 14 bases. CDR3 protein: CASSLAKGSSGNTIYF. The CDR3 nucleotides are TGTGCCAGCTCACTGGCGAAAGGGAGTTCTGGAAACACCATATATTTT.

The chain couples TRBV2 to TRBJ1-4, with 7 nucleotides matching TRBD1. The CDR3 has 15 amino acids. Germline lookup yields CDR1 SNHLY and CDR2 FYNNEI. V was pared by 4 bases and J by 7 bases, with 9 bases of the junction left unmatched. The CDR3 is CASSVQGQGSEKLFF. CDR3 DNA: TGTGCCAGCAGTGTACAGGGGCAAGGTAGTGAAAAACTGTTTTTT.

This clone has only a few counts. This chain links TRBV5-1 with TRBJ2-2; D perhaps matches TRBD2 (5 bases). The CDR3 consists of 14 residues. Germline V gives CDR1 SGHRS, CDR2 YFSETQ. Trimming cost V 3 bases and J 3 bases, with 9 bases left between them. The CDR3 region has the DNA TGCGCCAGCAGCTCCTCGGGGTACACCGGGGAGCTGTTTTTT. This gives the protein CASSSSGYTGELFF. Supplemented by reference TRBV5-1 and TRBJ2-2, the full variable domain reads KAGVTQTPRYLIKTRGQQVTLSCSPISGHRSVSWYQQTPGQGLQFLFEYFSETQRNKGNFPGRFSGRQFSNSRSEMNVSTLELGDSALYLCASSSSGYTGELFFGEGSRLTVL.

V and J are TRBV28 and TRBJ2-1, with D perhaps matching TRBD2 (6 bases). The germline gives CDR1 MDHEN, CDR2 SYDVKM. Trimming took off 3 bases at V and 3 bases at J, with 24 bases between the two ends. CDR3 length equals 19 residues. Here the CDR3 reads CASSFPSLAGILFYNEQFF. CDR3 nucleotides: TGTGCCAGCAGTTTCCCTAGCCTCGCGGGAATTCTCTTCTACAATGAGCAGTTCTTC.

As DNA, the CDR3 is TGTGCCACCTCCGGGGAGGCGGGAGGGTCAGATACGCAGTATTTT. Its translation: CATSGEAGGSDTQYF. V is TRBV19 and J is TRBJ2-3; TRBD2 aligns across 9 bases. This CDR3 has 15 amino acids. Germline CDR1 reads LNHDA; CDR2 reads SQIVND (reference sequence). Trimming took 10 bases from V and 4 from J; bases not matched to a gene: 12.

CDR3 DNA sequence: TGTGCCAGCAGTAAAGGAGGGACTAGCTCCTACGAGCAGTACGTC. Translated, it gives CASSKGGTSSYEQYV. J is TRBJ2-7 and V is TRBV6-2 or TRBV6-3; the match to TRBD2 covers 8 bases. Unmatched junction bases numbered 6, after V lost 5 bases and J lost 0 bases. CDR1 and CDR2 from the germline V gene are MNHEY and SVGEGT. The length of the CDR3 is 15 residues.

The CDR3 here is CASSITENTEAFF. The CDR3 DNA sequence: TGTGCCAGTAGTATTACAGAAAACACTGAAGCTTTCTTT. The rearrangement joins TRBV19 to TRBJ1-1; no reliable D call. V was shortened by 3 bases and J by 2 bases, with 7 bases between the two germline ends. This CDR3 comprises 13 residues. The V gene's germline CDR1 is LNHDA and CDR2 SQIVND (reference sequence).

The V call is TRBV23-1, the J call TRBJ1-1; D is possibly TRBD1 (5 bases). TRBV23-1 is recorded as an ORF, its role being uncertain. V lost 3 bases and J 0 bases, leaving 11 bases between the germline ends. The length of the CDR3 is 15 residues. In nucleotides, the CDR3 is TGCGCCAGCAGTCATACAAGGGGATTGAACACTGAAGCTTTCTTT. Amino acids: CASSHTRGLNTEAFF.

V gene TRBV28 combines with J gene TRBJ1-5; D call uncertain. Germline loops: CDR1 MDHEN, CDR2 SYDVKM. The CDR3 consists of 14 residues. V was clipped by 3 bases and J by 0 bases, with 6 bases between them. In DNA form, the CDR3 reads TGTGCCAGCAGTTTCACGGTTAGCAATCAGCCCCAGCATTTT. It encodes CASSFTVSNQPQHF.

The chain's CDR3 is CASSAGTNTEAFF. For the CDR3, the DNA is TGTGCCAGCAGCGCGGGAACGAACACTGAAGCTTTCTTT. This sequence joins TRBV13 and TRBJ1-1; the D is unclear. This CDR3 contains 13 residues. Looked up from germline, CDR1 is PRHDT and CDR2 is FYEKMQ (reference sequence). The V and J ends lost 5 bases and 1 base respectively, with 8 bases between them.

The chain recombines TRBV28 with TRBJ1-1; a weak D match, TRBD1 (6 bases). Per germline, CDR1 MDHEN and CDR2 SYDVKM. The CDR3 loop spans 16 amino acids. V lost 3 bases and J 1 base, leaving 15 bases between the germline ends. The CDR3 DNA reads TGTGCCAGCAGTTTTTACCCGGGACAAAGGAACACTGAAGCTTTCTTT. As protein: CASSFYPGQRNTEAFF.

The table lists this clone with a count of one. J is TRBJ1-2 and V is TRBV24-1; no clear D. The V gene's germline CDR1 is KGHDR and CDR2 SFDVKD. CDR3 length: 14 residues. The V gene lost 4 bases and the J gene lost 4 bases, with 12 bases spanning the gap. CDR3: CATSDPSGVYGYTF. CDR3 DNA: TGTGCCACCAGTGACCCGAGCGGAGTCTATGGCTACACCTTC.

V gene TRBV19 combines with J gene TRBJ1-2, with 9 bases identical to TRBD1. Germline CDR1 reads LNHDA; CDR2 reads SQIVND (reference sequence). With V trimmed by 6 bases and J by 4 bases, 6 bases remained unmatched. The CDR3 is 14 residues long. The CDR3, as DNA: TGTGCCAGTAGGGAGACAGGGGGAGCCTATGGCTACACCTTC. Encoded protein: CASRETGGAYGYTF.

J is TRBJ1-2 and V is TRBV27; 7 bases line up with TRBD1. V shed 6 bases, J shed 5 bases, and the junction held 15 bases outside the gene matches. The CDR3 runs 16 residues. CDR1 is MNHEY and CDR2 is SMNVEV in the germline V gene (reference sequence). The CDR3 here is CASSPPGQPPLYGYTF. CDR3 bases: TGTGCCAGCAGCCCCCCGGGACAGCCGCCTTTGTATGGCTACACCTTC.

The chain employs TRBV9 and TRBJ1-3, with 8 bases that match TRBD1. Germline lookup yields CDR1 SGDLS and CDR2 YYNGEE. The CDR3 covers 17 residues. The V and J ends lost 0 bases and 0 bases, in that order; junction bases with no gene match: 5. The CDR3 loop reads CASSVEGTGYSGNTIYF. CDR3 nucleotide sequence: TGTGCCAGCAGCGTAGAAGGGACAGGCTACTCTGGAAACACCATATATTTT.

The rearrangement links TRBV19 to TRBJ2-7; 10 nucleotides align to TRBD1. Germline CDR1 LNHDA, CDR2 SQIVND (reference sequence). J lost 6 bases, V lost 5 bases, and 7 bases had no gene match. The CDR3 loop spans 14 amino acids. The CDR3 region has the DNA TGTGCCAGTAGTCCCCGGGACAGGGGAGGCGAGCAGTACGTC. Residues: CASSPRDRGGEQYV.

The chain links TRBV5-5 to TRBJ2-3; TRBD2 agrees at 9 bases. This CDR3 spans 17 amino acids. Germline V gene data show CDR1 as SGHKS and CDR2 as YYEKEE (reference sequence). With 4 bases clipped from V and 1 base from J, the junction kept 10 bases outside the gene matches. CDR3 DNA sequence: TGTGCCAGCAGCCCCATGGGAGCGGGGGGACGCACAGATACGCAGTATTTT. Its translation is CASSPMGAGGRTDTQYF.

The J gene is TRBJ2-5, the V gene TRBV7-3; 8 bases line up with TRBD1. The CDR3 totals 13 residues. Looked up from germline, CDR1 is SGHTA and CDR2 is FQGTGA. J was trimmed by 5 bases and V by 5 bases; bases with no gene match: 4. This CDR3 is CASSRGDRETQYF. CDR3 nucleotides: TGTGCCAGCAGCCGAGGGGACAGGGAGACCCAGTACTTC.

The rearrangement joins TRBV5-1 to TRBJ1-2; D might be TRBD1 (5 bases). The CDR3 loop spans 14 amino acids. In germline, CDR1 is SGHRS, CDR2 YFSETQ. Trimming stripped 1 base from V and 4 bases from J, with 11 bases between. For the CDR3, the DNA is TGCGCCAGCAGCTTGCAACAGGACCCCTATGGCTACACCTTC. Translation: CASSLQQDPYGYTF.

The genes are TRBV6-5 and TRBJ2-7; maybe TRBD1 (5 bases). With 6 bases removed from V and 0 bases from J, the gap between germline ends came to 12 bases. The germline gives CDR1 MNHEY, CDR2 SVGAGI. The CDR3 spans 14 residues. CDR3 sequence reads: CASRRDSYSYEQYV. Here the CDR3 DNA reads TGTGCCAGCAGACGCGACAGTTACTCCTACGAGCAGTACGTC.

The rearrangement joins TRBV6-5 to TRBJ1-2, with TRBD1 as a possible D gene (5 bases). Trimming removed 0 bases at V and 8 bases at J, with 10 bases between. Looked up from germline, CDR1 is MNHEY and CDR2 is SVGAGI. The CDR3 spans 13 residues. The CDR3 region has the DNA TGTGCCAGCAGTTACTCGGCAGCAGGGGGCTACACCTTC. This gives the protein CASSYSAAGGYTF.

The CDR3 reads CASSVALSGNTIYF. CDR3 bases: TGTGCCAGCAGCGTAGCCCTCTCTGGAAACACCATATATTTT. The chain has TRBV9 and TRBJ1-3; no firm D call. The CDR3 is 14 amino acids. The ends were cut back, 0 bases at V and 0 bases at J, with 4 bases in the middle. Germline V gene data show CDR1 as SGDLS and CDR2 as YYNGEE.

V and J are TRBV27 and TRBJ1-6; 7 bases fit TRBD1. Trimming removed 10 bases from V and 9 bases from J; junction bases left unmatched: 18. The CDR3 is 16 residues long. CDR1 MNHEY and CDR2 SMNVEV come from the germline V gene (reference sequence). The CDR3 nucleotides read TGTGCCACTAAACTTCCAGGGGGAGGTCGTTTTTCACCCCTCCACTTT. It translates to CATKLPGGGRFSPLHF.

This clone is a singleton in its sample. The V and J genes are TRBV4-1 and TRBJ2-1; 12 bases fit TRBD2. The CDR3 contains 15 residues. After removal of 1 base from V and 7 bases from J, the junction contained 2 bases not matched to a gene. The germline gives CDR1 MGHRA, CDR2 YSYEKL. CDR3 DNA: TGCGCCAGCAGCCAAGGACTAGCGGGAGCTAATGAGCAGTTCTTC. The encoded protein is CASSQGLAGANEQFF.

The chain couples TRBV21-1 to TRBJ2-1; TRBD2, the D gene given by the table, was not confirmed from the DNA. TRBV21-1 is reported as a pseudogene. The CDR3 length is 16 residues. CDR3 coding DNA: TGTGCCAGCATCCGGACTAGCGGGAGGCAAGACAATGAGCAGTTCTTC. Residues: CASIRTSGRQDNEQFF.

The chain links TRBV7-6 to TRBJ1-6, with TRBD1 as a possible D gene (6 bases). V lost 5 bases, J lost 0 bases, and 11 bases lay in between. The CDR3 is made up of 16 amino acids. Per germline, CDR1 SGHVS and CDR2 FNYEAQ. DNA of the CDR3: TGTGCCAGCAGCCTTAGGGGGAGCTCCTATAATTCACCCCTCCACTTT. Its translation: CASSLRGSSYNSPLHF.